The 15 T cell receptor beta chains in this list originate from one sample, sequenced in a study of spatial heterogeneity in lung cancer. TCRdb re-analysed the 5' RACE reads in MiXCR, keeping a single row per CDR3 protein. The data show roughly 39,000 distinct CDR3 sequences, 6.5% to 8.5% seen once. Stated time point: sample taken at primary tumor resection. Whole RNA from tumor, nontumor lung or frozen PBMC was sequenced unsorted. The material was PBMCs, obtained at surgery. These receptors were obtained from a male donor with early-stage non-small cell lung cancer.

This clonotype was observed at least ten times. The chain recombines TRBV28 with TRBJ2-3; D ambiguous. Germline CDR1 MDHEN, CDR2 SYDVKM. The CDR3 length is 11 residues. V lost 6 bases and J 6 bases, leaving 7 bases between the germline ends. CDR3 sequence: CASRNADTQYF. CDR3 sequence (DNA): TGTGCCAGCAGAAACGCGGATACGCAGTATTTT.

In this sample, this clonotype turned up many times. The chain couples TRBV12-3 or TRBV12-4 to TRBJ2-1; 8 nucleotides agree with TRBD2. The CDR3 consists of 14 residues. With V trimmed by 7 bases and J by 1 base, 3 bases remained unmatched. The CDR3 here is CASISGGSYNEQFF. The CDR3 DNA follows: TGTGCCAGCATTTCGGGAGGGTCCTACAATGAGCAGTTCTTC.

The sample holds a few counts of this clonotype. The rearrangement uses TRBV20-1 and TRBJ2-7, with a tentative D call TRBD2 (5 bases). This CDR3 comprises 15 residues. The V end lost 5 bases, the J end lost 0 bases, and 17 bases lay between the germline ends. From germline, CDR1 is DFQATT and CDR2 SNEGSKA (reference sequence). The CDR3 here is CSASRLSGDSYEQYF. In nucleotides, the CDR3 is TGCAGTGCTTCACGGTTGTCCGGGGACTCCTACGAGCAGTACTTC.

Points on this clonotype: Sequence at one end of the junction differs from germline and may be a read error. This chain joins TRBV7-7 and TRBJ2-2; D possibly corresponds to TRBD1 (6 bases). Germline CDR1 and CDR2: SSHAT and FNYEAQ (reference sequence). The CDR3 has 14 amino acids. For the CDR3, the DNA is TGTGCTAGCAGGACAGACTTGAACACCGGGGAGCTGTTTTTT. Translation: CASRTDLNTGELFF.

This clonotype showed up just a few times. The V and J genes are TRBV20-1 and TRBJ2-3; 8 bases align to TRBD2. CDR3 length equals 17 residues. Germline trimming cut 0 bases from V and 0 bases from J; bases unmatched to any gene: 8. The germline V gene encodes CDR1 DFQATT and CDR2 SNEGSKA (reference sequence). CDR3 amino acids: CSARDLKSSGSTDTQYF. The CDR3 region has the DNA TGCAGTGCTAGAGATTTGAAGTCTAGCGGGAGCACAGATACGCAGTATTTT.

This clonotype has more than one count but fewer than ten. The chain employs TRBV5-1 and TRBJ1-1, with D possibly matching TRBD1 (6 bases). Germline CDR1 reads SGHRS; CDR2 reads YFSETQ. The CDR3 runs 14 residues. The germline V and J ends were trimmed by 0 bases and 0 bases, with 6 bases remaining between them. The DNA of the CDR3 is TGCGCCAGCAGCTTGGGACAGGTGAACACTGAAGCTTTCTTT. Protein: CASSLGQVNTEAFF.

The chain couples TRBV29-1 to TRBJ2-7; 8 bases align to TRBD2. Looked up from germline, CDR1 is SQVTM and CDR2 is ANQGSEA. Unmatched junction bases numbered 11, after V lost 5 bases and J lost 2 bases. The CDR3 sequence is 15 residues long. The CDR3 DNA reads as TGCAGCGTTTTAAAACTGAACGGGAGGGCCTACGAGCAGTACGTC. Its protein is CSVLKLNGRAYEQYV.

This clonotype was picked up many times. The chain recombines TRBV29-1 with TRBJ2-5, with 7 bases fitting TRBD2. Germline trimming cut 3 bases from V and 6 bases from J; bases unmatched to any gene: 4. The CDR3 loop spans 12 amino acids. Germline V gene data show CDR1 as SQVTM and CDR2 as ANQGSEA. CDR3 region: CSVESSGKTQYF. The CDR3 DNA reads TGCAGCGTTGAGTCTAGCGGAAAGACCCAGTACTTC.

This clonotype was counted many times. The chain carries TRBV6-2 or TRBV6-3 and TRBJ2-3, with 7 bases matching TRBD2. Germline-derived CDR1 and CDR2 are MNHEY and SVGEGT. V lost 6 bases to trimming and J lost 2 bases; unmatched junction nucleotides: 8. The CDR3 contains 15 residues. CDR3: CASRNSGSNTDTQYF. DNA for the CDR3: TGTGCCAGCAGAAATAGCGGGTCTAACACAGATACGCAGTATTTT.

Ten or more counts support this clonotype. V usage is TRBV3-1 and J usage is TRBJ2-3; D gene uncertain. This CDR3 is built from 15 residues. The germline V and J ends were trimmed by 1 base and 3 bases, with 11 bases remaining between them. Germline CDR1 and CDR2: LGHDT and YNNKEL (reference sequence). The CDR3 DNA sequence: TGTGCCAGCAGCCAAGCTTTGATTGGGACAGATACGCAGTATTTT. Amino acid sequence: CASSQALIGTDTQYF.

At least ten counts were recorded for this clonotype. This CDR3 reads CASSMTGGGGYTF. In nucleotides, the CDR3 is TGCGCCAGCAGTATGACAGGGGGAGGTGGCTACACCTTC. The V call is TRBV5-1, the J call TRBJ1-2; 9 positions agree with TRBD1. The CDR3 is made up of 13 amino acids. Trimming took 5 bases from V and 7 from J; bases not matched to a gene: 6. From germline, CDR1 is SGHRS and CDR2 YFSETQ.

As for this clonotype: A much larger clonotype is one base distant, so this may be a read error. The chain employs TRBV7-9 and TRBJ1-2; D remains ambiguous. Germline V gene data show CDR1 as SEHNR and CDR2 as FQNEAQ (reference sequence). The CDR3 is 14 residues long. Trimming removed 1 base at V and 8 bases at J, with 14 bases between. CDR3 protein: CASSLGRATRGYTF. In DNA form, the CDR3 reads TGTGCCAGCAGCTTAGGGCGCGCGACGAGAGGCTACACCTTC.

Remarks on this clonotype: Given a much more abundant clone one base away, this may be a read error. The rearrangement links TRBV3-1 to TRBJ1-1; 8 positions match TRBD1. Germline values: CDR1 LGHDT, CDR2 YNNKEL (reference sequence). The CDR3 length is 15 residues. This CDR3 reads CASSQGTGGYTEPFF. The CDR3 DNA reads TGTGCCAGCAGCCAAGGCACAGGGGGTTACACTGAACCTTTCTTT. Looking up the rest from reference TRBV3-1 and TRBJ1-1 gives the full variable domain: DTAVSQTPKYLVTQMGNDKSIKCEQNLGHDTMYWYKQDSKKFLKIMFSYNNKELIINETVPNRFSPKSPDKAHLNLHINSLELGDSAVYFCASSQGTGGYTEPFFGQGTRLTVV.

Ten or more counts support this clonotype. The rearrangement links TRBV4-3 to TRBJ1-2, with 7 bases lining up with TRBD1. This CDR3 region has 17 residues. Germline CDR1 reads LGHNA; CDR2 reads YSLEER. V was clipped by 0 bases and J by 5 bases; unmatched bases: 12. The CDR3 here is CASSQDPFRQGRYGYTF. The CDR3 bases are TGCGCCAGCAGCCAAGACCCCTTTAGACAGGGCCGATATGGCTACACCTTC.

V usage is TRBV20-1 and J usage is TRBJ1-6; no firm D call. The CDR3 extends over 13 amino acids. Trimming removed 4 bases from V and 5 bases from J, with 9 bases in between. Germline CDR1 and CDR2: DFQATT and SNEGSKA (reference sequence). The chain's CDR3 is CSATRGHNSPLHF. In DNA, the CDR3 is TGCAGTGCTACTCGCGGCCATAATTCACCCCTCCACTTT.